Presented here are 3 T cell receptor beta chains from one specimen sequenced in a study of shared clonotypes between healthy human individuals. The data were produced by immunoSEQ multiplex PCR, yet TCRdb's version contains in-frame clones alone and is incomplete. Seen here are about 1,900,000 clones, about 95% observed once, and the top ten hold roughly 1%. It was CD45RO-negative cells, positively selected for CCR7, that made up naive CD8 cells, with terminally differentiated effector memory CD45RA+ cells excluded. Specimen: naive CD8+ T cells sorted from blood. These receptors all stem from a man in his late teens or twenties in good health.

The chain couples TRBV5-5 to TRBJ2-7; 7 nucleotides agree with TRBD1. The J segment lost 4 bases and the V segment lost 4 bases, leaving 8 bases of the junction unmatched. From germline, CDR1 is SGHKS and CDR2 YYEKEE (reference sequence). CDR3 length: 14 residues. In nucleotides, the CDR3 is TGTGCCAGCAGCCCGGGACAGATACTTTACGAGCAGTACTTC. Translating it yields CASSPGQILYEQYF.

As to this clone: Additional DNA sequences in this sample encode the identical CDR3. The chain combines TRBV9 with TRBJ2-1; D is unresolved. With 0 bases removed from V and 1 base from J, the gap between germline ends came to 5 bases. The germline CDR1 and CDR2 sequences are SGDLS and YYNGEE. CDR3 length: 14 amino acids. DNA of the CDR3: TGTGCCAGCAGCGTAGGAGGTTCCTACAATGAGCAGTTCTTC. Its protein is CASSVGGSYNEQFF.

The genes are TRBV7-8 and TRBJ1-1; D is ambiguous. There are 14 residues in the CDR3. Per the germline V gene, CDR1 is SGHVS and CDR2 is FQNEAQ. Trimming pared 4 bases from V and 2 bases from J, leaving 11 bases between. CDR3: CASSSNLGNTEAFF. The CDR3 nucleotides read TGTGCCAGCAGCTCAAACCTGGGCAACACTGAAGCTTTCTTT. The full variable domain, in which reference TRBV7-8 and TRBJ1-1 provide the parts outside the CDR3, is GAGVSQSPRYKVAKRGQDVALRCDPISGHVSLFWYQQALGQGPEFLTYFQNEAQLDKSGLPSDRFFAERPEGSVSTLKIQRTQQEDSAVYLCASSSNLGNTEAFFGQGTRLTVV.